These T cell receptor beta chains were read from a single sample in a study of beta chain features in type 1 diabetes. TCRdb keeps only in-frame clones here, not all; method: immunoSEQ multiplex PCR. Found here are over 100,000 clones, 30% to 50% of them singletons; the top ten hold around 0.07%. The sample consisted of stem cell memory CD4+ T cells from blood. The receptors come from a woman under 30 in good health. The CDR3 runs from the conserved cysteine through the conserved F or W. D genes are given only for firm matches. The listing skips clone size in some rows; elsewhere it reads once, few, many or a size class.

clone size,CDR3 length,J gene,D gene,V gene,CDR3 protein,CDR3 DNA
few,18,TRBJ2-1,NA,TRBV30,CAWSVRGWRGSSYNEQFF,TGTGCCTGGAGTGTACGGGGCTGGCGGGGAAGCTCCTACAATGAGCAGTTCTTC
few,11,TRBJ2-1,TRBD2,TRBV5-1,CASSLGRERFF,TGCGCCAGCAGCCTCGGGAGGGAACGGTTCTTC
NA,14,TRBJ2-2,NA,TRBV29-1,CSVSKTANTGELFF,TGCAGCGTCTCAAAGACAGCGAACACCGGGGAGCTGTTTTTT
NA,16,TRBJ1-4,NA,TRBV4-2,CASSHPDWGPNEKLFF,TGTGCCAGCAGCCATCCCGATTGGGGCCCGAATGAAAAACTGTTTTTT
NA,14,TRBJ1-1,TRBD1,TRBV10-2,CASSRQGWDTEAFF,TGCGCCAGCAGTAGACAGGGTTGGGACACTGAAGCTTTCTTT
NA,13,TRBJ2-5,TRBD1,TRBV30,CAWARQGPETQYF,TGTGCCTGGGCCAGACAGGGACCAGAGACCCAGTACTTC
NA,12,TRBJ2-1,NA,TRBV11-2,CASGIRGAEQFF,TGTGCCAGCGGCATCAGGGGGGCTGAGCAGTTCTTC
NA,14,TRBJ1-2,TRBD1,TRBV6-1,CASSEAGQVYGYTF,TGTGCCAGCAGTGAAGCGGGACAGGTCTATGGCTACACCTTC
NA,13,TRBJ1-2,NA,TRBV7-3,CASSPPRAEGYTF,TGTGCCAGCAGCCCCCCGCGGGCGGAGGGCTACACCTTC
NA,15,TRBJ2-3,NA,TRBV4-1,CASSQVPGRTDTQYF,TGCGCCAGCAGCCAAGTTCCGGGGAGGACAGATACGCAGTATTTT
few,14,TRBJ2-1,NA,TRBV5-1,CASSLWQGYNEQFF,TGCGCCAGCAGCTTGTGGCAGGGGTACAATGAGCAGTTCTTC
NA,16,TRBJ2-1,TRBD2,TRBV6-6,CASTRLAGGSYNEQFF,TGTGCCAGCACCAGACTAGCGGGAGGGTCCTACAATGAGCAGTTCTTC
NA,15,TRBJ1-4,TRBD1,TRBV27,CASSLTGTGFEKLFF,TGTGCCAGCAGTTTAACCGGGACAGGGTTTGAAAAACTGTTTTTT
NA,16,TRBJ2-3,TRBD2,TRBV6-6,CASTGGTRGDTDTQYF,TGTGCCAGCACGGGAGGGACTCGCGGAGACACAGATACGCAGTATTTT
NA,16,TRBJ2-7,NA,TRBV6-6,CASSYSSAGAKYEQYF,TGTGCCAGCAGTTACTCGTCGGCGGGGGCAAAATACGAGCAGTACTTC
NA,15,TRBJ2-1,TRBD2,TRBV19,CASSINSGSYNEQFF,TGTGCCAGTAGTATTAACAGCGGGAGTTACAATGAGCAGTTCTTC
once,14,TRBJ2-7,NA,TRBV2,CAGGGRVSSYEQYF,TGTGCCGGGGGGGGGCGTGTCAGCTCCTACGAGCAGTACTTC
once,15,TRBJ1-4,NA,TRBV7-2,CASSSRGGRGEKLFF,TGTGCCAGCAGCTCGAGGGGGGGGCGAGGGGAAAAACTGTTTTTT
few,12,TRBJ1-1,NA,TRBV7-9,CASSFLPREAFF,TGTGCCAGCAGCTTTTTACCGCGGGAAGCTTTCTTT
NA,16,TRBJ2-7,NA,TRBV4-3,CASSQSVRSSSYEQYF,TGCGCCAGCAGCCAATCTGTCCGGTCATCCTCCTACGAGCAGTACTTC
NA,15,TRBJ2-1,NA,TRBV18,CASSYSGRRYNEQFF,TGTGCCAGCTCCTACAGCGGTAGGCGGTACAATGAGCAGTTCTTC
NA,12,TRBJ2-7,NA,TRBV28,CATESRGYEQYF,TGTGCCACCGAATCACGAGGTTACGAGCAGTACTTC